Below, 5 T cell receptor beta chains from the same sample are listed, as sequenced in a study of T cell repertoires in cytomegalovirus infection. TCRdb fed the reads into MiXCR, producing one record per CDR3 protein. This table has about 110,000 distinct CDR3 sequences, around 40% appearing once. These receptors are not linked to any known antigen. The input for sequencing was CD8+ T cells from cultured PBMCs, taken from culture after CMV antigen stimulation. The receptors were sampled from a human donor in good health (CMV status not recorded). Some clones in this sample may be carry-over from other donors' samples.

The genes are TRBV20-1 and TRBJ2-1; D possibly corresponds to TRBD2 (7 bases). Germline V gives CDR1 DFQATT, CDR2 SNEGSKA (reference sequence). Trimming took 5 bases from V and 9 from J, leaving 20 bases between them. The CDR3 runs to 14 residues. The CDR3 protein is CSASPWGGFSEQFF. In DNA, the CDR3 is TGCAGTGCTTCCCCGTGGGGGGGCTTCAGTGAGCAGTTCTTC.

CDR3 amino acids: CASSEMGLSNTGELFF. The CDR3 DNA sequence: TGTGCCAGCAGTGAAATGGGACTATCGAACACCGGGGAGCTGTTTTTT. V and J are TRBV25-1 and TRBJ2-2; 7 nucleotides agree with TRBD2. V was clipped by 2 bases and J by 0 bases; unmatched bases: 3. CDR3 size: 16 residues. CDR1 is MGHDK and CDR2 is SYGVNS in the germline V gene.

This clonotype was detected only a few times. The chain links TRBV12-3 or TRBV12-4 to TRBJ2-1, with no clear D. The V gene lost 6 bases and the J gene lost 4 bases, with 13 bases spanning the gap. The CDR3 extends over 14 amino acids. This CDR3 is CASSISPRYNEQFF. The CDR3 nucleotides read TGTGCCAGCAGCATTAGTCCCAGGTACAATGAGCAGTTCTTC.

The chain has TRBV12-3 or TRBV12-4 and TRBJ2-1; possibly TRBD2 for D (5 bases). The ends were cut back, 6 bases at V and 5 bases at J, with 14 bases in the middle. CDR3 length: 14 residues. The CDR3 loop is CASSQWTVHNEQFF. CDR3 in DNA: TGTGCCAGCAGCCAATGGACTGTTCACAATGAGCAGTTCTTC.

The chain uses TRBV7-6 and TRBJ1-5; D possibly corresponds to TRBD1 (5 bases). Per germline, CDR1 SGHVS and CDR2 FNYEAQ. Trimming took 1 base from V and 3 from J, leaving 7 bases between them. The CDR3 runs 14 residues. The CDR3: CASSLEGTNQPQHF. The CDR3 DNA follows: TGTGCCAGCAGCTTAGAGGGGACCAATCAGCCCCAGCATTTT.